This TCR beta chain derives from a study of CD8+ T cells in alopecia areata. Germline CDR1 SGHRS, CDR2 YFSETQ. The V and J ends lost 0 bases and 6 bases respectively, with 17 bases between them. The CDR3 totals 16 residues. Extracted RNA was reverse transcribed into cDNA, the sequencing template. Profiled with immunoSEQ multiplex PCR; TCRdb holds only in-frame clones, not every one. The sample shows around 160,000 clones, more than 75% of them seen only once. The TCR was taken from a human donor with alopecia areata. The source was CD8+ T cells sorted from blood, collected at week 0. This chain connects TRBV5-1 to TRBJ2-3; D is unclear. The chain's CDR3 is CASSLDVYEVADTQYF. DNA for the CDR3: TGCGCCAGCAGCTTGGATGTATATGAGGTTGCGGATACGCAGTATTTT.